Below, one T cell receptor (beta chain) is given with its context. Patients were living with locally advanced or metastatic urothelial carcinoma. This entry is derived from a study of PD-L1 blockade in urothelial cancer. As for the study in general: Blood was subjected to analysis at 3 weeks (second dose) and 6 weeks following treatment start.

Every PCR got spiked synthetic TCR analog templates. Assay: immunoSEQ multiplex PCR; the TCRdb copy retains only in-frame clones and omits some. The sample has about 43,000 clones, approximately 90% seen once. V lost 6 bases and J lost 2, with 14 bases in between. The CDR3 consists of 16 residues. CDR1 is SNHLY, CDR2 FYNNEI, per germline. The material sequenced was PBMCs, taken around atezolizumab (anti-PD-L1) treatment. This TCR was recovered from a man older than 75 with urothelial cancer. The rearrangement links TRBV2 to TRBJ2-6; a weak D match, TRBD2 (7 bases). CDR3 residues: CASSISGTPGANVLTF. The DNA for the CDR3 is TGTGCCAGCAGCATAAGCGGGACACCTGGGGCCAACGTCCTGACTTTC.